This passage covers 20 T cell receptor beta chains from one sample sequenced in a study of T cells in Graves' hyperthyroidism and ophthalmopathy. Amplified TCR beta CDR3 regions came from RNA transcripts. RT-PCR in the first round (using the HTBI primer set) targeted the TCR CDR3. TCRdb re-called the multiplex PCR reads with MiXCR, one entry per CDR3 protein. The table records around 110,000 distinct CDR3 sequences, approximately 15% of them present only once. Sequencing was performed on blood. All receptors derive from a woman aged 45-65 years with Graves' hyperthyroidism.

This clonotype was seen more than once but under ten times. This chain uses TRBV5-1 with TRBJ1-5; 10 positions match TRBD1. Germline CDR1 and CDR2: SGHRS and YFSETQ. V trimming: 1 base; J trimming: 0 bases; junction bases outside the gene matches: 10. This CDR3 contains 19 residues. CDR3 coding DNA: TGCGCCAGCAGCTTGAATGTCGCAGGGACAGGGGATAGCAATCAGCCCCAGCATTTT. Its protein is CASSLNVAGTGDSNQPQHF.

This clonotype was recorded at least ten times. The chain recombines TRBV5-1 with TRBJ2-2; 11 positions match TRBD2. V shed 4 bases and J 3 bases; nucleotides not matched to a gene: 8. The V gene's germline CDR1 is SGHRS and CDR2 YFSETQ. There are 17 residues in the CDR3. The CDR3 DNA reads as TGCGCCAGCAGCCCGAGGATAGCGGGAGGGCACACCGGGGAGCTGTTTTTT. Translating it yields CASSPRIAGGHTGELFF.

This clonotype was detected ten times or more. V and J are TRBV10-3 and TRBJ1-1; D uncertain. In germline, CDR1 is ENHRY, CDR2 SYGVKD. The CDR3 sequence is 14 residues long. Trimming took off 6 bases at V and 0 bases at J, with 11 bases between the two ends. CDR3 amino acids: CAISLEGMNTEAFF. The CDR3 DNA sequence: TGTGCCATCAGCCTTGAGGGTATGAACACTGAAGCTTTCTTT.

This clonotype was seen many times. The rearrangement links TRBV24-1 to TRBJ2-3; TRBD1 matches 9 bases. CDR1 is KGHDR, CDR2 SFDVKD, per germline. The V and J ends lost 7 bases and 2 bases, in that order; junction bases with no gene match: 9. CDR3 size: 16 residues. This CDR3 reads CATSPPGQGPTDTQYF. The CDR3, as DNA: TGTGCCACCAGCCCTCCGGGACAGGGTCCCACAGATACGCAGTATTTT.

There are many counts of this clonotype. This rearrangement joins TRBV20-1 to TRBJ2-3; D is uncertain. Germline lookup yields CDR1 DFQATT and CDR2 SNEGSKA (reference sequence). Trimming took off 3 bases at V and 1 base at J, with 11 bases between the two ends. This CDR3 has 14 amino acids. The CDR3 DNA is TGCAGTGCTAGTATTACGGCGGGCACAGATACGCAGTATTTT. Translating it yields CSASITAGTDTQYF.

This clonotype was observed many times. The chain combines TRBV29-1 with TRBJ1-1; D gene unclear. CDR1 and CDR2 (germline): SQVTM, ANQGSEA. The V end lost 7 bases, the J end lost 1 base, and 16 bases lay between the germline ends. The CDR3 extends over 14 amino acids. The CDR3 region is CSGSSGLPNTEAFF. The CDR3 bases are TGCAGCGGGAGCAGCGGGTTACCGAACACTGAAGCTTTCTTT.

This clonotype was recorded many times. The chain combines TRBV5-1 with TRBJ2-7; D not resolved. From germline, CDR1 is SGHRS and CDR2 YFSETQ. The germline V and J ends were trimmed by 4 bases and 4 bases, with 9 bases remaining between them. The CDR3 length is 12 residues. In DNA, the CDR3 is TGCGCCAGCAGCAAACAGAATTACGAGCAGTACTTC. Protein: CASSKQNYEQYF.

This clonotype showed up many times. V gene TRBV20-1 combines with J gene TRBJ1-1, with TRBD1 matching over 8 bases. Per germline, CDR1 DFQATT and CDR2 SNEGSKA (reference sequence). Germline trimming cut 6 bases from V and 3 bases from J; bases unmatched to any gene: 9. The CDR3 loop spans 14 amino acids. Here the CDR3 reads CSANGQGWDTEAFF. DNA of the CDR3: TGCAGTGCAAATGGACAGGGCTGGGACACTGAAGCTTTCTTT.

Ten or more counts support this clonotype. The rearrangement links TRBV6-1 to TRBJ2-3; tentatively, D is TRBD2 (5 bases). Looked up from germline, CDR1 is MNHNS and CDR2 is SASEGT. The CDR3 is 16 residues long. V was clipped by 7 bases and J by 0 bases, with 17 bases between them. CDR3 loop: CASTTDQWTSTDTQYF. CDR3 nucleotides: TGTGCCAGCACCACCGACCAGTGGACTAGCACAGATACGCAGTATTTT.

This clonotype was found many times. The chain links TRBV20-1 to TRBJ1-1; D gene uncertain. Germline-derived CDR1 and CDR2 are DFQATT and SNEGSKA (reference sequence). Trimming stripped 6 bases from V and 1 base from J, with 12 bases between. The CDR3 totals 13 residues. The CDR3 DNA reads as TGCAGTGCAGTTAAGGGAGGGAACACTGAAGCTTTCTTT. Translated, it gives CSAVKGGNTEAFF.

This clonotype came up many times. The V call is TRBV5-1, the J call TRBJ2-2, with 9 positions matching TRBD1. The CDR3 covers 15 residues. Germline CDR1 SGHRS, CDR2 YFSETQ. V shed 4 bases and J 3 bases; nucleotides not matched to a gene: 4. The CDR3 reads CASSLRQGDTGELFF. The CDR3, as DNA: TGCGCCAGCAGCCTGAGACAGGGGGACACCGGGGAGCTGTTTTTT.

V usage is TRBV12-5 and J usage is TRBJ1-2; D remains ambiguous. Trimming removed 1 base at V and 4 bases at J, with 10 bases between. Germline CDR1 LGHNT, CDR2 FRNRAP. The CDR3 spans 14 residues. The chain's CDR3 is CASGLAGLGYGYTF. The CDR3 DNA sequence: TGTGCTAGTGGTTTGGCCGGCCTTGGCTATGGCTACACCTTC.

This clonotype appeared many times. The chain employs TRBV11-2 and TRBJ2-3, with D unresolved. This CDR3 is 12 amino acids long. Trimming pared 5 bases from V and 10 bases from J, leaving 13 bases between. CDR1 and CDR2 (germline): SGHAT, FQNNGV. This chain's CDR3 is CASSRLFTAQYF. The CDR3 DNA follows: TGTGCCAGCAGCCGGCTATTTACTGCGCAGTATTTT. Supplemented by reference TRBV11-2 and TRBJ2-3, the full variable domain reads EAGVAQSPRYKIIEKRQSVAFWCNPISGHATLYWYQQILGQGPKLLIQFQNNGVVDDSQLPKDRFSAERLKGVDSTLKIQPAKLEDSAVYLCASSRLFTAQYFGPGTRLTVL.

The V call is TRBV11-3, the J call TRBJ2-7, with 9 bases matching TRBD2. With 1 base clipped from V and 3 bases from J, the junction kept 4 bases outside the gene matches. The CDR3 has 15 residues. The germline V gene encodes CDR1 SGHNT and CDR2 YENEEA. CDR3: CASSLGREGRYEQYF. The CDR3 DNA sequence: TGTGCCAGCAGCTTAGGGCGGGAGGGCCGCTACGAGCAGTACTTC.

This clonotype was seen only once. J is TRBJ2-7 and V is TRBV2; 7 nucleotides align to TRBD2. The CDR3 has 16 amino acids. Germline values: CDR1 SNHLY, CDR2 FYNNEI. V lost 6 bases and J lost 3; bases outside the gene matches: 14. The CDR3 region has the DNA TGTGCCAGCAGAAAGCTACGGGACTACCAAAACTACGAGCAGTACTTC. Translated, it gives CASRKLRDYQNYEQYF.

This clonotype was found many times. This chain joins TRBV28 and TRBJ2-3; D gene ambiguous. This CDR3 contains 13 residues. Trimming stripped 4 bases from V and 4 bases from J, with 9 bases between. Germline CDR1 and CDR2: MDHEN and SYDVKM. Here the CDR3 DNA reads TGTGCCAGCAGTTCCCCTCCTCCAGATACGCAGTATTTT. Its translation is CASSSPPPDTQYF.

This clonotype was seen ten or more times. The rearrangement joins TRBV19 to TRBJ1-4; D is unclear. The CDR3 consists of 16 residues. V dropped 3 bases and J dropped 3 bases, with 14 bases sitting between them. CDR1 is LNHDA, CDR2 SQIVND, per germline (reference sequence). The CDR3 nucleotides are TGTGCCAGTAGTATGACGGGGTTTGTCGCTAATGAAAAACTGTTTTTT. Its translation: CASSMTGFVANEKLFF.

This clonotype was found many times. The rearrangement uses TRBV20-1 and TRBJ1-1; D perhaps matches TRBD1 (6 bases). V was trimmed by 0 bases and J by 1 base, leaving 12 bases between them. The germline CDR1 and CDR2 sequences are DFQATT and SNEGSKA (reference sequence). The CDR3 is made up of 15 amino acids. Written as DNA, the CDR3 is TGCAGTGCTAGAGATATTCGCAGGGGGAACACTGAAGCTTTCTTT. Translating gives CSARDIRRGNTEAFF.

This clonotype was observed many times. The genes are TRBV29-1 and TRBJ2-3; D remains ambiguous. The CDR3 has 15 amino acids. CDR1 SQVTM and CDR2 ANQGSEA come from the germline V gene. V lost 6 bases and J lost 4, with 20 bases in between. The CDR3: CSVATSPVGSDTQYF. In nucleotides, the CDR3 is TGCAGCGTCGCGACATCCCCCGTAGGTTCAGATACGCAGTATTTT.

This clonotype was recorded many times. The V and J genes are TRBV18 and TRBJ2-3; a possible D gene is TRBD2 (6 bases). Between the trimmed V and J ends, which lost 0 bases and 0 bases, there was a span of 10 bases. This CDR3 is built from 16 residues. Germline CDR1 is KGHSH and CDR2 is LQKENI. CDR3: CASSPPRRESTDTQYF. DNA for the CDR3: TGTGCCAGCTCACCACCGCGACGGGAGAGCACAGATACGCAGTATTTT.